This T cell receptor beta chain was obtained from a study of TIL therapy for anti-PD-1-resistant metastatic lung cancer (dated by TCRdb to 2020 to 2022). Study-wide context: Tumors were harvested before any PD-1/PD-L1 blockade; patients then received nivolumab, and those progressing received lymphodepletion, expanded TIL infusion and IL-2. The cohort was predominantly lung adenocarcinoma, with four EGFR-mutant and two ALK-rearranged tumors, and half of patients were current or former smokers. A median non-synonymous tumor mutation burden of about 1.6 mutations per megabase was determined across the cohort by whole-exome sequencing. Clonotypes were tracked across tumor, expanded TIL product and serial blood samples by T cell receptor beta sequencing of tumor and peripheral blood. Enrolled patients had a median age of around 49 years (range about 38-85) and a median tumor PD-L1 proportion score of under 7%.

The CDR3 goes from the cysteine to the phenylalanine over 13 residues. The sequence is cut down to CDR3 DNA, 39 bases in frame from base 1. The germline V gene sets CDR1 to MNHEY and CDR2 to SVGAGI. V and J lose 5 bases and 5 bases, and a span of 11 bases separates them. Paper-wide results and their limitations: The study protocol defined all tumor marker inferences as exploratory. Clonotypes from the infused TIL partially replaced the baseline peripheral repertoire and then declined over months, and persistence showed no apparent association with response. Generalizability was limited because the cohort was highly selected, with more treatment-naive, never-smoker and oncogene-addicted patients included than is typical.

The immunoSEQ v3 hsTCRB kit was used to amplify TCR beta CDR3 regions from genomic DNA through bias-controlled multiplex PCR. The TCR libraries were sequenced on an Illumina NextSeq 500 to 1.5 million to 2 million read pairs for survey level or about 5-6.5 million read pairs for deep level. In the paper's pipeline: Clonality was reported by immunoSEQ Analyzer software, which also assigned V, D and J genes and filtered out non-productive sequences. Repertoires were compared using productive Simpson clonality and Morisita overlap index of productive TRB rearrangements between infused TIL and blood. For each clone in blood, the absolute clonotype count was estimated by multiplying the lymphocyte count by the CD3+ fraction and by the clone's productive frequency. In its TCRdb copy, this immuneACCESS table keeps in-frame sequences only and misses some clones. Where compared with another copy, unresolved V genes explain less than half of these, and the others have no known cause. For V, J and clone size, that table is used; D and trimming come from the DNA. This sample holds some 20,000 clones; roughly 79% were observed only once. The ten top clones hold around 7% of the sample.

With regard to this clone: Which antigen it targets is not known. It has no much larger one-base neighbor in the sample; base qualities were not kept.

The time point tag for this specimen amounts to: pre-treatment sample, taken before nivolumab and TIL therapy. Adults with stage 4 NSCLC were enrolled in a dual-center phase I trial from 2017 to early 2020. Samples were obtained from a single-arm, open-label phase I trial in which tumor-infiltrating lymphocyte therapy with nivolumab was evaluated in advanced non-small cell lung cancer. Blood mononuclear cells were isolated from EDTA tubes by Ficoll gradient and were snap-frozen as pellets, and DNA was extracted with a Qiagen mini-prep kit. The rearrangement combines TRBV6-5 with TRBJ2-3; the D element might be TRBD1 or TRBD2, as each aligns at 6 bases. This receptor was obtained from a person between 25 and 79 years old with non-small cell lung cancer. Here the sequenced sample was blood, taken at baseline. In nucleotides, the sequence is TGTGCCAGCAGTCGGGGGCAAGGAGATACGCAGTATTTT. It specifies CASSRGQGDTQYF.